The T cell receptor (beta chain) under discussion was sequenced for a study of blood T cell repertoires in COVID-19. The overall study: In each case, the material was cDNA or gDNA derived from T cells, B-cell-depleted T cells, or PBMCs.

Original processing methods: Amplification with reference gene primers provided the estimates of nucleated cell counts. Sequencing was performed with immunoSEQ multiplex PCR; in TCRdb, only in-frame clones are kept and a portion is missing. V and J calls and clone size are those listed in that table; D and trimming were worked out from the DNA. The sample has fewer than 350,000 clones; roughly 79% are singletons. In this sample, this clone turned up once. Unmatched junction bases numbered 6, after V lost 1 base and J lost 5 bases. Germline CDR1 and CDR2: SGHNT and YENEEA. This CDR3 has 16 amino acids.

This chain connects TRBV11-3 to TRBJ2-2; 8 positions match TRBD2. This clonotype was sampled from a woman aged 60 to 75 with active or convalescent COVID-19. Input material: peripheral blood. CDR3 coding DNA: TGTGCCAGCAGCTTAGTTTCGGCTAGCGGGACCGGGGAGCTGTTTTTT. Encoded protein: CASSLVSASGTGELFF.